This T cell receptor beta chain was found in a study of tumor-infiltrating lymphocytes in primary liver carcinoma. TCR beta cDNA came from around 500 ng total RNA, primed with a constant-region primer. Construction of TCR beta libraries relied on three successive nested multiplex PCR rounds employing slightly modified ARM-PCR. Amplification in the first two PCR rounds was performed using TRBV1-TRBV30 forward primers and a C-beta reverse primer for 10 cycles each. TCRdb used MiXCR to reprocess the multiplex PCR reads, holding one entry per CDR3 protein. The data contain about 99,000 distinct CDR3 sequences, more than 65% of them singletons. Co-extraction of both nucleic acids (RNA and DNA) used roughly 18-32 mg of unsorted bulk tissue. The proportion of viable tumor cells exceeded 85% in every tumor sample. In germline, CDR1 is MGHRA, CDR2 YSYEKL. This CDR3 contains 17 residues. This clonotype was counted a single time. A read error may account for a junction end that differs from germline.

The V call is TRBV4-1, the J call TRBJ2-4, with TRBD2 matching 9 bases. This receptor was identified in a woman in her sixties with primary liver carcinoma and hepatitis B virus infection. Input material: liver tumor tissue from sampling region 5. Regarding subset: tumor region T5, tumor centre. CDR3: CASSQGAGGVAKIIQYF. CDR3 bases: TGCGCCAGCAGCCAAGGGGCGGGAGGGGTAGCCAAAATCATTCAGTACTTC.